Sequencing of this T cell receptor beta chain was carried out in a study of siplizumab effects on memory and regulatory T cells (dated by TCRdb to about 2019). Background on the whole study: The study examined how the anti-CD2 antibody siplizumab affects alloreactive T-cell subsets in allogeneic mixed lymphocyte reactions built from human PBMCs. Beyond this particular receptor, the publication reports: Sequences below about 10^-5 frequency were poorly captured, so only a minor fraction of alloreactive clones could be mapped to unstimulated subsets. Greater diversity appeared to be present in unstimulated naive T cells than in memory T cells, and a substantial contribution to the alloresponse seemed to be made by naive cells. Whether proliferating Tregs from siplizumab cultures were suppressive was not functionally confirmed. Roughly 75-97% of proliferating CD4+ or CD8+ clones could not be assigned a naive or memory phenotype. In reactions with siplizumab, an average of roughly 70% of mappable alloreactive CD4+ clones were Treg-derived, compared with 26.9% in control reactions. Siplizumab significantly lowered the cumulative frequency of alloreactive sequences that could be traced to unstimulated CD4+ memory T cells.

The library was prepared using the immunoSEQ multiplex PCR assay. Roughly 10^5 TCR templates per sample were assayed on the deep sequencing platform. Genomic DNA extracted from sorted T cells was used for TCRbeta CDR3 sequencing. The authors' analysis ran thus. The R programming language was used for clonal analysis of the TCRbeta CDR3 data. Unstimulated samples were compared with post-reaction CFSE-low samples to define alloreactive CD4+ and CD8+ clones. Regulatory or non-regulatory origin was assigned to alloreactive CD4+ clones by matching of sequences to sorted unstimulated Treg and non-Treg repertoires. The table comes from immuneACCESS by way of TCRdb, which keeps in-frame sequences with V and J called. Part of the clones is missing from these tables; in studies checked, under half for an unresolved V gene and the rest for unknown reasons. From that table come the V and J calls and clone size; the DNA was used to work out D and trimming. This sample has tens of thousands of clones in its table, and about 97% of those were observed once. The biggest ten clones account for roughly 0.6% of the sample.

On this clone itself: Its antigen has not been determined. Nothing much larger sits one base from this clone, and base qualities are not available.

Unstimulated CD4+ memory cells were also sequenced in three donor pairs, together with CD4+ naive, CD8+ TEMRA, CD8+ naive and CD8+ effector memory subsets. Sorted unstimulated T cells and proliferating T cells recovered from mixed lymphocyte reactions underwent TCRbeta CDR3 sequencing. Fresh whole blood from under 13 HLA-typed healthy donors was used as the source from which PBMCs were isolated. The CDR3 holds 14 amino acids from the cysteine to the phenylalanine. This entry keeps only the CDR3 DNA: 42 bases, framed from base 1. From the germline V gene, CDR1 is SNHLY and CDR2 is FYNNEI. The trim is 4 bases for V and 0 bases for J, with a gap of 7 bases between the germline ends.

The sample was naive CD4+ T cells sorted from blood. The cell subset or site label here, explained by the study, means: unstimulated naive T cells. The V and J segments used are TRBV2 and TRBJ1-5; the D gene cannot be named for sure. This TCR derives from a human donor in good health. CDR3 reads: CASSAEYSNQPQHF. Here is the DNA: TGTGCCAGCAGTGCAGAGTATAGCAATCAGCCCCAGCATTTT.